The clone carrying this T cell receptor (beta chain) has a single count. Method: immunoSEQ multiplex PCR; TCRdb's copy keeps in-frame clones and lacks some. The repertoire holds about 3,600 clones, with approximately 67% as singletons. Germline loops: CDR1 MNHGY, CDR2 SAAAGT. CDR3 size: 13 residues. V was shortened by 10 bases and J by 6 bases, with 17 bases between the two germline ends. The sample originates from a study of preoperative IRX-2 immunotherapy in early breast cancer. Treatment noted: preoperative locoregional IRX-2 cytokine immunotherapy. Samples came from a phase Ib trial of preoperative locoregional IRX-2 cytokine immunotherapy.

This specimen consisted of tumor tissue, obtained after IRX-2 immunotherapy. The sequence was collected from a human donor with breast cancer. The chain uses TRBV6-8 and TRBJ2-3; no definite D call. CDR3 nucleotide sequence: TGTGCCACTCCCGCTGGACCTCAGGATACGCAGTATTTT. This translates into CATPAGPQDTQYF.